Only a few counts were recorded for the clone carrying this T cell receptor (beta chain). This CDR3 has 15 residues. This sample is part of a study of human T cells and chemical hapten exposure. TCRdb processed the RACE reads anew with MiXCR; each CDR3 protein has one entry. The sample includes approximately 49,000 distinct CDR3 sequences, 8% to 9.5% of them seen just once. Regarding time point: patch test 1, 2 weeks after DPC sensitization. The treatment is: therapeutic diphenylcyclopropenone sensitization with weekly scalp DPC. This receptor was identified in a woman between 45 and 65 years old with alopecia areata. Some clones in this sample may be carry-over from other donors' samples. Sequenced here: whole blood, sampled in connection with sensitization to the hapten diphenylcyclopropenone (DPC). This sequence joins TRBV12-2 and TRBJ2-7; TRBD2, the table's D call, was not compared with the DNA. TRBV12-2 is termed a pseudogene. CDR3: CASRLDAGGPDEQYF. DNA for the CDR3: TGTGCAAGTCGCTTAGACGCGGGAGGGCCTGACGAGCAGTACTTC.